The T cell receptor beta chain described here comes from a study of cytomegalovirus exposure and HLA in healthy donors. Notes on the study in general: Roughly uniform depth of sequencing across donors was assumed in presence/absence analyses. In a later analysis, DRB1 alleles had the most associated TCRs; HLA-C alleles the fewest.

With respect to this clone: Its target is unknown.

Primers: 60 Vbeta forward and 13 Jbeta reverse. Only in-frame clones appear in the TCRdb table, and some are missing; sequencing was by immunoSEQ multiplex PCR. The repertoire holds approximately 120,000 clones, with under 80% as singletons. Sequencing used PBMCs. This TCR came from an older woman in good health and CMV-seropositive.

CDR3 sequence reads: CASSLTGGHNSPLHF. CDR3 in DNA: TGTGCCAGCAGTTTGACAGGGGGCCATAATTCACCCCTCCACTTT. V is TRBV6-6 and J is TRBJ1-6; 10 positions match TRBD1. From germline, CDR1 is MNHNY and CDR2 SVGAGI (reference sequence). This CDR3 spans 15 amino acids. Trimming took 4 bases from V and 5 from J; bases not matched to a gene: 2.